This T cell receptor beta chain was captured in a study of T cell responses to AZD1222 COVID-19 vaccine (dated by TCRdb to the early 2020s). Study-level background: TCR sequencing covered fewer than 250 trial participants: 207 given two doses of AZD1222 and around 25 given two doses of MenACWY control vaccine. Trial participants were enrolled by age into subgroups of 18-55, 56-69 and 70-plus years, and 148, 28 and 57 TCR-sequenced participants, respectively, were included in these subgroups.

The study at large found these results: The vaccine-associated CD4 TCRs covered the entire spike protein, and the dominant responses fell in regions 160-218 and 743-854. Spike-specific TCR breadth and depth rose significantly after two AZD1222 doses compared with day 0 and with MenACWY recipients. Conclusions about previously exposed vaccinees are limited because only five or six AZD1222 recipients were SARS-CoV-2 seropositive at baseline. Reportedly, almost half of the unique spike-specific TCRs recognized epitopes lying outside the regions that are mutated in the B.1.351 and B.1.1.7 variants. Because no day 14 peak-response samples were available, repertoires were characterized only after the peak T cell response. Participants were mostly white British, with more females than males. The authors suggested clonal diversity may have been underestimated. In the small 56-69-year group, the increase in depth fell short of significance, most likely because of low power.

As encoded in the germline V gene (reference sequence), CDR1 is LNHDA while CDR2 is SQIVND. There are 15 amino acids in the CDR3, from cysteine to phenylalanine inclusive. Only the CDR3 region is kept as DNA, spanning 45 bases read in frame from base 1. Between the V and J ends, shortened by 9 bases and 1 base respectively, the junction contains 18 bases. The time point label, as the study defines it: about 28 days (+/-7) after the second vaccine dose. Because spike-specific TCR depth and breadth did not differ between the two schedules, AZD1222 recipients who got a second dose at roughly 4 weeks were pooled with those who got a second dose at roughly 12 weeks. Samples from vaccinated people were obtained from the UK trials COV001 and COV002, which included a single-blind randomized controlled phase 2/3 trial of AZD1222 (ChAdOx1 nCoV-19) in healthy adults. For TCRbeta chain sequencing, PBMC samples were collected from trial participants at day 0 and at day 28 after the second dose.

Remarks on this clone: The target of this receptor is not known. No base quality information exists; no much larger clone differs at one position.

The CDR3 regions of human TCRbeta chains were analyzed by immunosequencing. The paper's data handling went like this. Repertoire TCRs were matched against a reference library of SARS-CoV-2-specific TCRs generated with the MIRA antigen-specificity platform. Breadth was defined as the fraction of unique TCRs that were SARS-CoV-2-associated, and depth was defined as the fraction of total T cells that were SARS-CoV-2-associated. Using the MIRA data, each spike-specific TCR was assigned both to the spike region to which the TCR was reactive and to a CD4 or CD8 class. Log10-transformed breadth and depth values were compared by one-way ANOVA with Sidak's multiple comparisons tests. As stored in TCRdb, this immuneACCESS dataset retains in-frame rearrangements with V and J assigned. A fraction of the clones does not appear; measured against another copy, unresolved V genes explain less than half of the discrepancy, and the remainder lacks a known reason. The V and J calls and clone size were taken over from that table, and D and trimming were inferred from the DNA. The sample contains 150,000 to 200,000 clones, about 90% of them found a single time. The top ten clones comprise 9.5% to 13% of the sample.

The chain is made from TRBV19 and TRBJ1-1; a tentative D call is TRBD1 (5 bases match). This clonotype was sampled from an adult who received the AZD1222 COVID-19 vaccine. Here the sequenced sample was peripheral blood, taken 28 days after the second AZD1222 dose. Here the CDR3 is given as CASREGGGWNTEAFF. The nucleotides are TGTGCCAGCCGCGAGGGTGGGGGATGGAACACTGAAGCTTTCTTT.